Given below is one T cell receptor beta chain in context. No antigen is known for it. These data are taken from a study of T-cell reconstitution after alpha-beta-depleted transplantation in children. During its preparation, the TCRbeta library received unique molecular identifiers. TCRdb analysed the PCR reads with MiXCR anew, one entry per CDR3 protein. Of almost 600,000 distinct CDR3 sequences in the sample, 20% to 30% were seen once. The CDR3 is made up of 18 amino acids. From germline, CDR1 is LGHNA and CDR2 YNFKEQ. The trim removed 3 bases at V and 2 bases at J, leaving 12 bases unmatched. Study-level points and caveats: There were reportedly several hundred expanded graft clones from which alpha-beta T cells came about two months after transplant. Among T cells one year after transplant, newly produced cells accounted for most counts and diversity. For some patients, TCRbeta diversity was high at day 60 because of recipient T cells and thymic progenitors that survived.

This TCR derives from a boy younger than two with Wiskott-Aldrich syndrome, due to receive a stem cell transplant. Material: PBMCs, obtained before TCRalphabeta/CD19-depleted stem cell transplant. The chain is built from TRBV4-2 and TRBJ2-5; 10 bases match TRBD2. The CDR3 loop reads CASSHQLAGTTSQETQYF. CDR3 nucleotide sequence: TGTGCCAGCAGCCACCAACTAGCGGGAACCACTTCGCAAGAGACCCAGTACTTC.